The 25 T cell receptor beta chains below were found in one sample sequenced in a study of cytotoxic CD8 clonotypes in ibrutinib-treated CLL. Generated by immunoSEQ multiplex PCR, the TCRdb table keeps only in-frame clones and is missing some. The table has more than 45,000 clones, around 78% seen once. Sequences were derived from PBMCs, sampled after 24 months of ibrutinib treatment. These receptors were obtained from a human donor with chronic lymphocytic leukemia.

CDR3: CATSAAPGTASYNEQFF. In nucleotides, the CDR3 is TGTGCCACCAGCGCCGCTCCCGGGACAGCCTCCTACAATGAGCAGTTCTTC. The chain carries TRBV15 and TRBJ2-1, with TRBD1 identical over 7 bases. CDR1 and CDR2 (germline): LNHNV, YYDKDF (reference sequence). The CDR3 runs 17 residues. With V trimmed by 5 bases and J by 0 bases, 10 bases remained unmatched.

The chain combines TRBV11-2 with TRBJ2-1, with TRBD2 matching over 9 bases. Germline CDR1 is SGHAT and CDR2 is FQNNGV. CDR3 length equals 15 residues. V lost 3 bases, J lost 9 bases, and 9 bases stayed unmatched. In DNA form, the CDR3 reads TGTGCCAGCAGCTTCCAGGCGGGAGGGTTCTCTGAGCAGTTCTTC. Amino acid sequence: CASSFQAGGFSEQFF.

The chain uses TRBV4-3 and TRBJ2-7; 9 positions match TRBD2. J was trimmed by 2 bases and V by 4 bases; bases with no gene match: 6. The germline CDR1 and CDR2 sequences are LGHNA and YSLEER. This CDR3 is built from 15 residues. The CDR3 protein is CASSRGAGGPYEQYF. CDR3 bases: TGCGCCAGCAGCCGTGGAGCGGGAGGTCCCTACGAGCAGTACTTC.

A note on this clone: The same CDR3 is also encoded by other DNA sequences in this sample. The chain recombines TRBV6-6 with TRBJ2-3, with a tentative D call TRBD1 (5 bases). The CDR3 is 13 residues long. Between the trimmed V and J ends, which lost 7 bases and 0 bases, there was a span of 8 bases. Germline CDR1 reads MNHNY; CDR2 reads SVGAGI (reference sequence). Here the CDR3 reads CASTKGSTDTQYF. CDR3 nucleotide sequence: TGTGCCAGCACCAAGGGGAGCACAGATACGCAGTATTTT.

The chain carries TRBV5-1 and TRBJ1-3, with D possibly being TRBD1 (5 bases). The CDR3 is 16 amino acids. Germline values: CDR1 SGHRS, CDR2 YFSETQ. The V end lost 0 bases, the J end lost 0 bases, and 10 bases lay between the germline ends. CDR3 sequence: CASSLGPGGSGNTIYF. The CDR3 coding sequence is TGCGCCAGCAGCTTGGGGCCTGGGGGCTCTGGAAACACCATATATTTT. The whole variable domain, remainder taken from reference TRBV5-1 and TRBJ1-3, is KAGVTQTPRYLIKTRGQQVTLSCSPISGHRSVSWYQQTPGQGLQFLFEYFSETQRNKGNFPGRFSGRQFSNSRSEMNVSTLELGDSALYLCASSLGPGGSGNTIYFGEGSWLTVV.

The chain recombines TRBV7-9 with TRBJ1-2; D remains ambiguous. Germline V lookup: CDR1 SEHNR, CDR2 FQNEAQ (reference sequence). V was clipped by 5 bases and J by 2 bases, with 15 bases between them. The CDR3 is 15 residues long. This CDR3 reads CASSPHSGTNYGYTF. The CDR3 nucleotides read TGTGCCAGCAGCCCCCACTCAGGTACCAACTATGGCTACACCTTC.

This chain links TRBV10-3 with TRBJ1-3; possible D gene TRBD1, 5 bases. V was clipped by 5 bases and J by 0 bases, with 11 bases between them. The CDR3 is made up of 15 amino acids. Germline lookup yields CDR1 ENHRY and CDR2 SYGVKD. CDR3 region: CAISMGPNSGNTIYF. The CDR3, as DNA: TGTGCCATCAGTATGGGACCGAACTCTGGAAACACCATATATTTT.

The chain employs TRBV19 and TRBJ1-4, with a weak D call TRBD1 (5 bases). Trimming left V 3 bases short and J 4 bases short, with 9 bases between. Germline V gene lookup returns CDR1 LNHDA and CDR2 SQIVND (reference sequence). This CDR3 contains 14 residues. The CDR3 coding sequence is TGTGCCAGTAGTATTGCGGGGCTTAATGAAAAACTGTTTTTT. Translated, it gives CASSIAGLNEKLFF.

This clone has just a few counts. The CDR3 sequence: CATSRGRNQPQHF. The CDR3 DNA sequence: TGTGCCACCAGCAGAGGACGCAATCAGCCCCAGCATTTT. V and J are TRBV15 and TRBJ1-5; D uncertain. The germline gives CDR1 LNHNV, CDR2 YYDKDF (reference sequence). Trimming stripped 1 base from V and 2 bases from J, with 3 bases between. The CDR3 is made up of 13 amino acids.

The V call is TRBV12-2, the J call TRBJ2-1; TRBD2 is taken as the D call from the table, unchecked against the DNA. TRBV12-2 is designated a pseudogene. This CDR3 comprises 17 residues. The CDR3 sequence: CASRLAGKRENGDEQFF. CDR3 nucleotide sequence: TGTGCAAGTCGCTTAGCGGGCAAGCGGGAGAATGGCGATGAGCAGTTCTTC.

The rearrangement joins TRBV4-1 to TRBJ2-3; D perhaps matches TRBD1 (7 bases). V lost 3 bases and J 4 bases, leaving 20 bases between the germline ends. CDR1 MGHRA and CDR2 YSYEKL come from the germline V gene. This CDR3 has 17 amino acids. CDR3 DNA sequence: TGCGCCAGCAGCCAGGGCCATGGGGCAGGGGGGTCAGATACGCAGTATTTT. Its translation: CASSQGHGAGGSDTQYF.

V usage is TRBV5-4 and J usage is TRBJ1-1; a weak D match, TRBD1 (6 bases). CDR1 SGHNT and CDR2 YYREEE come from the germline V gene (reference sequence). The CDR3 totals 15 residues. Trimming stripped 4 bases from V and 0 bases from J, with 13 bases between. DNA of the CDR3: TGTGCCAGCAGCCGGGACACACTCCTGAACACTGAAGCTTTCTTT. Translation gives CASSRDTLLNTEAFF. Filled out from reference TRBV5-4 and TRBJ1-1, the complete variable domain reads ETGVTQSPTHLIKTRGQQVTLRCSSQSGHNTVSWYQQALGQGPQFIFQYYREEENGRGNFPPRFSGLQFPNYSSELNVNALELDDSALYLCASSRDTLLNTEAFFGQGTRLTVV.

The gene calls are TRBV10-3 and TRBJ2-7; tentatively, D is TRBD2 (7 bases). Trimming took 6 bases from V and 0 from J, leaving 18 bases between them. The CDR3 is made up of 16 amino acids. Germline V gene lookup returns CDR1 ENHRY and CDR2 SYGVKD. This CDR3 reads CAISLQGGQFSYEQYF. The CDR3 region has the DNA TGTGCCATCAGCCTACAGGGAGGGCAGTTCTCCTACGAGCAGTACTTC.

This chain joins TRBV12-5 and TRBJ2-2; D perhaps matches TRBD1 (6 bases). V lost 0 bases, J lost 8 bases, and 16 bases lay in between. The CDR3 has 16 amino acids. Per germline, CDR1 LGHNT and CDR2 FRNRAP. The CDR3 region has the DNA TGTGCTAGTGGTTTGGTACTGGGGGCCCCAGGGGGGGAGCTGTTTTTT. Amino acids: CASGLVLGAPGGELFF.

The chain recombines TRBV27 with TRBJ2-5; 7 bases fit TRBD2. The CDR3 spans 13 residues. J was trimmed by 7 bases and V by 6 bases; bases with no gene match: 8. Germline V CDR1 and CDR2: MNHEY, SMNVEV (reference sequence). The DNA of the CDR3 is TGTGCCAGCAGCCGGGACTGGGGGGGGACCCAGTACTTC. Translating gives CASSRDWGGTQYF.

The rearrangement joins TRBV5-8 to TRBJ1-2; 7 bases align to TRBD1. CDR1 and CDR2 from the germline V gene are SGHTS and YDEGEE. V dropped 4 bases and J dropped 8; count of bases not matched to a gene: 5. The CDR3 is made up of 12 amino acids. The CDR3 DNA follows: TGTGCCAGCAGCCCCGACAGGGCCGGCTACACCTTC. It yields the protein CASSPDRAGYTF.

The gene calls are TRBV19 and TRBJ1-1, with D tentatively TRBD1 (6 bases). Germline V CDR1 and CDR2: LNHDA, SQIVND (reference sequence). V was pared by 7 bases and J by 4 bases, with 7 bases between. CDR3 size: 11 residues. The CDR3 region is CASIRGTEAFF. The CDR3 nucleotides are TGTGCCAGTATCAGGGGCACTGAAGCTTTCTTT. Together with reference TRBV19 and TRBJ1-1, the CDR3 gives the full variable domain: DGGITQSPKYLFRKEGQNVTLSCEQNLNHDAMYWYRQDPGQGLRLIYYSQIVNDFQKGDIAEGYSVSREKKESFPLTVTSAQKNPTAFYLCASIRGTEAFFGQGTRLTVV.

About this clone itself: Other nucleotide sequences from this sample produce the same CDR3. The chain links TRBV7-8 to TRBJ1-1; 8 nucleotides match TRBD1. The CDR3 length is 13 residues. Germline lookup yields CDR1 SGHVS and CDR2 FQNEAQ. V shed 5 bases and J 4 bases; nucleotides not matched to a gene: 3. The DNA for the CDR3 is TGTGCCAGCAGCCTTACAGGGGGCACTGAAGCTTTCTTT. Protein product: CASSLTGGTEAFF.

This clone was seen a few times. In DNA form, the CDR3 reads TGTGCCATCAGCGGGGACAGGATCGGCTACACCTTC. This sequence encodes CAISGDRIGYTF. The chain links TRBV10-3 to TRBJ1-2, with 8 nucleotides matching TRBD1. In germline, CDR1 is ENHRY, CDR2 SYGVKD. The CDR3 spans 12 residues. Trimming took 6 bases from V and 8 from J; bases not matched to a gene: 5.

The V and J genes are TRBV15 and TRBJ2-2; 7 bases map to TRBD1. V gave up 8 bases and J gave up 4 bases; unmatched junction bases: 7. CDR3 length: 14 amino acids. Germline V gene sequence: CDR1 LNHNV, CDR2 YYDKDF (reference sequence). CDR3 bases: TGTGCCACCGCACAGGGGTGGGCCACCGGGGAGCTGTTTTTT. It is translated as CATAQGWATGELFF.

The V gene is TRBV7-2, the J gene TRBJ1-2, with D unclear. CDR1 is SGHTA and CDR2 is FQGNSA in the germline V gene. V lost 1 base and J 7 bases, leaving 13 bases between the germline ends. The CDR3 consists of 14 residues. The CDR3 DNA sequence: TGTGCCAGCAGCTTAGAGGCAGGCATGAGTGGCTACACCTTC. Its translation: CASSLEAGMSGYTF. Full variable domain (rest looked up from reference TRBV7-2 and TRBJ1-2): GAGVSQSPSNKVTEKGKDVELRCDPISGHTALYWYRQSLGQGLEFLIYFQGNSAPDKSGLPSDRFSAERTGGSVSTLTIQRTQQEDSAVYLCASSLEAGMSGYTFGSGTRLTVV.

This clone is a singleton in its sample. V usage is TRBV19 and J usage is TRBJ1-2, with D unclear. Germline V gives CDR1 LNHDA, CDR2 SQIVND (reference sequence). This CDR3 is 15 amino acids long. V shed 4 bases and J shed 8 bases, with 20 bases lying between them. This CDR3 reads CASSTPPPTPGGYTF. The CDR3 DNA is TGTGCCAGTAGTACCCCCCCTCCTACCCCGGGAGGCTACACCTTC.

The chain carries TRBV4-1 and TRBJ2-7, with 8 positions matching TRBD1. There are 14 residues in the CDR3. V shed 2 bases and J 6 bases; nucleotides not matched to a gene: 6. Germline V gene sequence: CDR1 MGHRA, CDR2 YSYEKL. CDR3 loop: CASSQLRTGSEQYF. DNA of the CDR3: TGCGCCAGCAGCCAACTACGGACAGGGTCCGAGCAGTACTTC.

V usage is TRBV10-2 and J usage is TRBJ2-7; no clear D. The CDR3 runs to 13 residues. V lost 6 bases, J lost 3 bases, and 12 bases lay in between. The germline CDR1 and CDR2 sequences are WSHSY and SAAADI. CDR3 amino acids: CASRPFSSYEQYF. The CDR3 nucleotides are TGCGCCAGCAGGCCCTTTTCGAGCTACGAGCAGTACTTC.

The V gene is TRBV5-1, the J gene TRBJ2-7, with 10 bases fitting TRBD1. With 5 bases clipped from V and 6 bases from J, the junction kept 2 bases outside the gene matches. Per the germline V gene, CDR1 is SGHRS and CDR2 is YFSETQ. The CDR3 is 12 amino acids. The CDR3 region is CASRRTGGEQYF. For the CDR3, the DNA is TGCGCCAGCAGACGGACAGGGGGCGAGCAGTACTTC.